Given below is one T cell receptor beta chain in context. The source of the sample is a study of blood T cell repertoires in COVID-19. The CDR3 is 11 amino acids. Germline V gene sequence: CDR1 GTSNPN, CDR2 SVGIG (reference sequence). V shed 2 bases and J shed 2 bases, with 4 bases lying between them. The data were produced by immunoSEQ multiplex PCR, yet TCRdb's version contains in-frame clones alone and is incomplete. The table includes over 120,000 clones, roughly 87% detected once. V usage is TRBV30 and J usage is TRBJ2-7, with D hard to call. Sequencing was done on a sample of peripheral blood. The source is a woman between 50 and 59 years old with acute or convalescent COVID-19. The CDR3 region is CAWSLTYEQYF. The CDR3 region has the DNA TGTGCCTGGAGTCTTACCTACGAGCAGTACTTC.